Below, one TCR beta chain is given with its context. The antigen is unknown. These data originate in a study of response to subunit inactivated influenza vaccine. The study, taken as a whole, reports: T cells newly recruited by each seasonal influenza vaccination are few, the authors suggested.

V lost 5 bases to trimming and J lost 2 bases; unmatched junction nucleotides: 2. Germline values: CDR1 SGHTA, CDR2 FQGNSA. CDR3 length equals 14 residues. One entry per CDR3 protein results from TCRdb running MiXCR on the RT-PCR reads. The top ten hold about 11% of the sample, which has roughly 170,000 distinct CDR3 sequences, about a tenth seen once. The chain combines TRBV7-2 with TRBJ1-5; TRBD1 aligns across 8 bases. The sequences come from non-naive T cells sorted from PBMCs, collected on the day of vaccination. The TCR sequence derives from a man between 50 and 59 years old who received an inactivated influenza vaccine. CDR3 DNA sequence: TGTGCCAGCAGCGCGGGACAGGGCAATCAGCCCCAGCATTTT. Protein sequence: CASSAGQGNQPQHF.